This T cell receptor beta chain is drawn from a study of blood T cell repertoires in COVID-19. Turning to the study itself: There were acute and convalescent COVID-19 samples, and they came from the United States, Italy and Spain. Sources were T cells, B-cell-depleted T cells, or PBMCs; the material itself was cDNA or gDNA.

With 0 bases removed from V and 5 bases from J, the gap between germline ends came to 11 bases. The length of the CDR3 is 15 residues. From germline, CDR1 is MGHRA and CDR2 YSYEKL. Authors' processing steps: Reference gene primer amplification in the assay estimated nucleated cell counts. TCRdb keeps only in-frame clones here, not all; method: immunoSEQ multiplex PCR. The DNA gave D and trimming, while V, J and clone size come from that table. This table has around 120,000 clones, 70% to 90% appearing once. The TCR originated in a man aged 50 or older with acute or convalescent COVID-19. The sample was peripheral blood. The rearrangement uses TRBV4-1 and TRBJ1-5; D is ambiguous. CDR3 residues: CASSQEATFYQPQHF. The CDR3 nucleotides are TGCGCCAGCAGCCAAGAGGCGACATTTTATCAGCCCCAGCATTTT.